The 32 T cell receptor beta chains below were found in one sample sequenced in a study of shared clonotypes between healthy human individuals (dated by TCRdb to the early 2020s). Library generation was performed with the immunoSEQ multiplex PCR assay. TCRdb re-hosts the immuneACCESS table, in-frame sequences only. Its copies lack some clones; in the studies checked, an unresolved V gene accounts for under half of them, and the cause for the rest is not known. This sample is represented by around 2.5 million clones; 90% to 95% of them were singletons. Jointly, the top ten make up 0.36% of the sample. Material for sequencing was naive CD4+ T cells from PBMCs. This specimen's cell subset or site label, per the study, means: CD45RA+ positively selected. The receptor source for this set is a man aged 18 to 29 in good health. Some clones in this sample may be carry-over from other donors' samples.

The genes are TRBV10-3 and TRBJ1-5, with D uncertain. CDR1 and CDR2 from the germline V gene are ENHRY and SYGVKD. Trimming stripped 2 bases from V and 10 bases from J, with 9 bases between. The CDR3 length is 12 residues. CDR3 sequence reads: CAISEANVPQHF. The CDR3 DNA reads as TGTGCCATCAGTGAGGCGAATGTACCCCAGCATTTT.

The rearrangement joins TRBV1 to TRBJ2-1; no check of the table's D call, TRBD2, against the DNA was made. TRBV1 is assigned pseudogene status. This CDR3 contains 16 residues. The CDR3 region is CTSSPPGTGGGNEQFF. Here the CDR3 DNA reads TGCACCAGCAGCCCTCCCGGGACGGGAGGGGGGAATGAGCAGTTCTTC.

This clone was recorded only once. V is TRBV5-1 and J is TRBJ2-3, with 9 bases fitting TRBD1. The CDR3 sequence is 15 residues long. V shed 4 bases and J 6 bases; nucleotides not matched to a gene: 9. The V gene's germline CDR1 is SGHRS and CDR2 YFSETQ. DNA for the CDR3: TGCGCCAGCAGCCCCGGGACAGGGAGTATCGATACGCAGTATTTT. This encodes CASSPGTGSIDTQYF.

This clone was picked up one time. The rearrangement uses TRBV10-3 and TRBJ1-3; D is undetermined. Trimming removed 0 bases from V and 4 bases from J, with 10 bases in between. The CDR3 sequence is 15 residues long. CDR1 and CDR2 from the germline V gene are ENHRY and SYGVKD. CDR3 sequence reads: CAISESNGDGNTIYF. As DNA, the CDR3 is TGTGCCATCAGTGAGTCGAACGGTGACGGAAACACCATATATTTT.

CDR3 nucleotides: TGTGCCACCAAGCTAGCGGGAGGGCCGGATACGCAGTATTTT. Encoded protein: CATKLAGGPDTQYF. This rearrangement joins TRBV6-5 to TRBJ2-3, with 12 bases matching TRBD2. The V gene's germline CDR1 is MNHEY and CDR2 SVGAGI. This CDR3 is 14 amino acids long. V dropped 10 bases and J dropped 6; count of bases not matched to a gene: 8.

The chain links TRBV5-6 to TRBJ2-3; D remains ambiguous. CDR3 length equals 15 residues. V was cut by 3 bases and J by 2 bases, with 13 bases left in between. Germline V gives CDR1 SGHDT, CDR2 YYEEEE. This CDR3 is CASSSARASTDTQYF. DNA of the CDR3: TGTGCCAGCAGCTCTGCCCGGGCATCCACAGATACGCAGTATTTT.

As for this clone: This may be a read error, as it is one base from a much larger clone. The sample has other DNA sequences that encode this CDR3 too. The chain employs TRBV5-1 and TRBJ1-1; maybe TRBD1 (5 bases). In germline, CDR1 is SGHRS, CDR2 YFSETQ. The CDR3 has 13 amino acids. Trimming pared 1 base from V and 2 bases from J, leaving 6 bases between. The DNA for the CDR3 is TGCGCCAGCAGCTTGACAGGCAACACTGAAGCTTTCTTT. Its translation is CASSLTGNTEAFF.

This chain joins TRBV6-6 and TRBJ2-2; tentatively, D is TRBD1 (5 bases). Germline lookup yields CDR1 MNHNY and CDR2 SVGAGI (reference sequence). Between the trimmed V and J ends, which lost 0 bases and 0 bases, there was a span of 8 bases. CDR3 length: 16 residues. Here the CDR3 DNA reads TGTGCCAGCAGTTACTCGGTCAGGGCGAACACCGGGGAGCTGTTTTTT. Amino acid sequence: CASSYSVRANTGELFF.

This clone has more than one count but fewer than ten. This chain connects TRBV6-1 to TRBJ1-5; D is unresolved. CDR1 and CDR2 from the germline V gene are MNHNS and SASEGT. This CDR3 comprises 14 residues. V was cut by 0 bases and J by 0 bases, with 3 bases left in between. CDR3 sequence: CASSEAYSNQPQHF. For the CDR3, the DNA is TGTGCCAGCAGTGAAGCGTATAGCAATCAGCCCCAGCATTTT.

Regarding this clone: The sample contains more than one DNA sequence encoding this CDR3. The chain has TRBV5-1 and TRBJ1-5, with 7 bases fitting TRBD1. With V trimmed by 1 base and J by 0 bases, 1 base remained unmatched. CDR1 is SGHRS, CDR2 YFSETQ, per germline. This CDR3 region has 15 residues. The CDR3, as DNA: TGCGCCAGCAGCTTGACAGGGGCTAGCAATCAGCCCCAGCATTTT. Its translation: CASSLTGASNQPQHF.

The chain has TRBV16 and TRBJ1-1, with 8 bases that match TRBD1. The germline V gene encodes CDR1 KGHSY and CDR2 FQNENV. The CDR3 runs to 14 residues. Trimming removed 3 bases from V and 6 bases from J; junction bases left unmatched: 6. DNA for the CDR3: TGTGCCAGCAGCCACAGGACAGGGTCCCCTGAAGCTTTCTTT. Its protein product is CASSHRTGSPEAFF.

The count of this clone is one. The genes are TRBV11-3 and TRBJ1-1, with a weak D call TRBD1 (5 bases). V was trimmed by 2 bases and J by 4 bases, leaving 11 bases between them. The CDR3 contains 14 residues. Germline assignment: CDR1 SGHNT and CDR2 YENEEA. This CDR3 is CASSLRQGSTEAFF. CDR3 coding DNA: TGTGCCAGCAGCTTACGGCAGGGAAGCACTGAAGCTTTCTTT.

As regards this clone: Within the sample, other DNA sequences also encode this same CDR3. The V gene is TRBV21-1, the J gene TRBJ1-2. TRBV21-1 is described as a pseudogene. CDR3 size: 10 residues. This CDR3 reads CASSKDGYTF. The CDR3 nucleotides are TGTGCCAGCAGCAAGGATGGCTACACCTTC.

The chain carries TRBV9 and TRBJ2-3; 13 bases agree with TRBD2. The CDR3 extends over 15 amino acids. CDR1 and CDR2 from the germline V gene are SGDLS and YYNGEE. Germline trimming cut 4 bases from V and 5 bases from J; bases unmatched to any gene: 4. The CDR3 coding sequence is TGTGCCAGCAGCTCAAGACTAGCGGGAGGAGATACGCAGTATTTT. Amino acid sequence: CASSSRLAGGDTQYF. The variable domain in full, completed from reference TRBV9 and TRBJ2-3, reads DSGVTQTPKHLITATGQRVTLRCSPRSGDLSVYWYQQSLDQGLQFLIQYYNGEERAKGNILERFSAQQFPDLHSELNLSSLELGDSALYFCASSSRLAGGDTQYFGPGTRLTVL.

This chain connects TRBV19 to TRBJ1-2, with unresolved D. The length of the CDR3 is 12 residues. Germline lookup yields CDR1 LNHDA and CDR2 SQIVND (reference sequence). V was cut by 7 bases and J by 6 bases, with 12 bases left in between. CDR3 nucleotide sequence: TGTGCCAGTACCCTCGGTGGCGATGGCTACACCTTC. Translating it yields CASTLGGDGYTF.

In its sample, this clone was seen once. Other DNA sequences in the sample encode the same CDR3. In DNA form, the CDR3 reads TGTGCCTGGTCCAGGGGTGGGGAGCTGTTTTTT. This encodes CAWSRGGELFF. The rearrangement uses TRBV30 and TRBJ2-2, with D perhaps matching TRBD1 (6 bases). The germline CDR1 and CDR2 sequences are GTSNPN and SVGIG (reference sequence). Trimming shortened V by 5 bases and J by 8 bases, and 9 bases separated the two germline ends. The CDR3 runs to 11 residues.

J is TRBJ2-5 and V is TRBV25-1; 7 bases are a match to TRBD1. The CDR3 extends over 14 amino acids. Germline assignment: CDR1 MGHDK and CDR2 SYGVNS. Unmatched junction bases numbered 5, after V lost 5 bases and J lost 2 bases. CDR3 DNA sequence: TGTGCCAGCAGTTACGGGACAGTTCAAGAGACCCAGTACTTC. This translates into CASSYGTVQETQYF.

For this clone: The same CDR3 also results from other DNA sequences found in this sample. The chain is built from TRBV7-6 and TRBJ2-7; possible D gene TRBD1, 5 bases. Deletions cut 5 bases from V and 1 base from J, with 12 bases between. Germline assignment: CDR1 SGHVS and CDR2 FNYEAQ. The CDR3 covers 14 residues. CDR3 sequence (DNA): TGTGCCAGCAGCCTACAGGTCTCTTCCTACGAGCAGTACTTC. Translating gives CASSLQVSSYEQYF.

The CDR3 is CASSRGQGQNYGYTF. CDR3 DNA: TGTGCCAGCTCACGGGGACAGGGACAGAACTATGGCTACACCTTC. The genes are TRBV18 and TRBJ1-2, with 9 bases lining up with TRBD1. CDR3 length: 15 residues. After removal of 4 bases from V and 2 bases from J, the junction contained 5 bases not matched to a gene. Germline V gene sequence: CDR1 KGHSH, CDR2 LQKENI.

The genes are TRBV5-4 and TRBJ2-1; possible D gene TRBD1, 6 bases. Trimming shortened V by 0 bases and J by 8 bases, and 9 bases separated the two germline ends. The germline V gene encodes CDR1 SGHNT and CDR2 YYREEE (reference sequence). The CDR3 consists of 13 residues. Here the CDR3 reads CASSLVGGDEQFF. The CDR3 DNA is TGTGCCAGCAGCTTGGTTGGGGGCGATGAGCAGTTCTTC.

This clone occurred once. This sequence joins TRBV5-6 and TRBJ2-1; no reliable D call. Germline CDR1 is SGHDT and CDR2 is YYEEEE. Trimming cost V 1 base and J 3 bases, with 8 bases left between them. The CDR3 extends over 14 amino acids. The CDR3 sequence: CASSLLPFYNEQFF. CDR3 sequence (DNA): TGTGCCAGCAGCTTGCTACCCTTCTACAATGAGCAGTTCTTC.

The chain carries TRBV5-1 and TRBJ1-4, with 7 nucleotides matching TRBD1. The trim removed 4 bases at V and 6 bases at J, leaving 9 bases unmatched. This CDR3 has 15 residues. Per germline, CDR1 SGHRS and CDR2 YFSETQ. The CDR3 region is CASSREGGNDEKLFF. In DNA form, the CDR3 reads TGCGCCAGCAGCAGGGAAGGGGGCAACGATGAAAAACTGTTTTTT.

This chain joins TRBV19 and TRBJ2-7; TRBD2 matches 8 bases. Germline CDR1 reads LNHDA; CDR2 reads SQIVND (reference sequence). There are 15 residues in the CDR3. With V trimmed by 6 bases and J by 3 bases, 10 bases remained unmatched. CDR3 nucleotides: TGTGCCAGTAGAAACGCCGGGACTAGAGACTACGAGCAGTACTTC. Amino acid sequence: CASRNAGTRDYEQYF.

In this sample, this clone turned up once. The V and J genes are TRBV7-2 and TRBJ2-5, with unresolved D. Germline V gene data show CDR1 as SGHTA and CDR2 as FQGNSA. CDR3 size: 16 residues. The germline V and J ends were trimmed by 1 base and 5 bases, with 17 bases remaining between them. Here the CDR3 reads CASSLETSTARETQYF. CDR3 nucleotide sequence: TGTGCCAGCAGCTTAGAAACGTCTACAGCTCGGGAGACCCAGTACTTC. The full variable domain, completed using reference TRBV7-2 and TRBJ2-5, is GAGVSQSPSNKVTEKGKDVELRCDPISGHTALYWYRQSLGQGLEFLIYFQGNSAPDKSGLPSDRFSAERTGGSVSTLTIQRTQQEDSAVYLCASSLETSTARETQYFGPGTRLLVL.

The V and J genes are TRBV19 and TRBJ2-5, with 13 nucleotides matching TRBD2. V was clipped by 8 bases and J by 4 bases; unmatched bases: 1. This CDR3 spans 13 amino acids. CDR1 and CDR2 (germline): LNHDA, SQIVND (reference sequence). CDR3 residues: CASGLAGAETQYF. The CDR3 bases are TGTGCCAGTGGACTAGCGGGAGCAGAGACCCAGTACTTC.

This chain joins TRBV7-2 and TRBJ1-2; possibly TRBD1 for D (5 bases). V lost 2 bases to trimming and J lost 3 bases, with 10 bases between them. Germline CDR1 and CDR2: SGHTA and FQGNSA. The length of the CDR3 is 14 residues. The CDR3 sequence is CASSLSLGDYGYTF. The CDR3, as DNA: TGTGCCAGCAGCTTAAGTTTGGGGGACTATGGCTACACCTTC.

The chain combines TRBV28 with TRBJ1-2; D unresolved. The CDR3 length is 13 residues. V was trimmed by 6 bases and J by 0 bases, leaving 8 bases between them. Germline V gene sequence: CDR1 MDHEN, CDR2 SYDVKM. CDR3 loop: CASSQPANYGYTF. CDR3 coding DNA: TGTGCCAGCAGCCAGCCAGCTAACTATGGCTACACCTTC.

The chain has TRBV28 and TRBJ1-4; tentative D call: TRBD1 (5 bases). Germline V lookup: CDR1 MDHEN, CDR2 SYDVKM. The CDR3 consists of 15 residues. V lost 6 bases to trimming and J lost 7 bases, with 18 bases between them. The CDR3 coding sequence is TGTGCCAGCAGCTCGAAACAGGCGATCGGTGAAAAACTGTTTTTT. This translates into CASSSKQAIGEKLFF.

The V and J genes are TRBV28 and TRBJ2-7; D is perhaps TRBD2 (5 bases). Germline V lookup: CDR1 MDHEN, CDR2 SYDVKM. Trimming left V 3 bases short and J 1 base short, with 13 bases between. The CDR3 runs to 15 residues. The CDR3 sequence: CASSFGRRSSYEQYF. The CDR3 nucleotides are TGTGCCAGCAGTTTTGGCAGGAGGAGTTCCTACGAGCAGTACTTC.

The chain recombines TRBV7-6 with TRBJ1-2; D not resolved. With 0 bases removed from V and 1 base from J, the gap between germline ends came to 15 bases. The CDR3 runs 17 residues. Germline values: CDR1 SGHVS, CDR2 FNYEAQ. The CDR3 loop is CASSLAVGNSDNYGYTF. The CDR3 coding sequence is TGTGCCAGCAGCTTAGCGGTCGGTAACAGTGATAACTATGGCTACACCTTC.

This clone was found once. The V call is TRBV7-3, the J call TRBJ2-1; TRBD2 agrees at 10 bases. The J segment lost 1 base and the V segment lost 7 bases, leaving 7 bases of the junction unmatched. Germline CDR1 SGHTA, CDR2 FQGTGA. The CDR3 has 16 residues. Here the CDR3 reads CASKVASGSSYNEQFF. The CDR3 DNA is TGTGCCAGCAAGGTGGCTAGCGGGAGTTCCTACAATGAGCAGTTCTTC.

The count of this clone is one. This chain connects TRBV5-1 to TRBJ2-3, with D possibly being TRBD1 or TRBD2 (6 bases each). From germline, CDR1 is SGHRS and CDR2 YFSETQ. Trimming cost V 1 base and J 4 bases, with 10 bases left between them. CDR3 length equals 14 residues. CDR3 residues: CASSLIGGSDTQYF. As DNA, the CDR3 is TGCGCCAGCAGCTTGATCGGGGGCTCAGATACGCAGTATTTT.